Detailed here is one T cell receptor (beta chain). This CDR3 contains 15 residues. V was pared by 1 base and J by 0 bases, with 8 bases between. Germline V CDR1 and CDR2: MGHRA, YSYEKL. This entry comes from a study of CD8 T cells in Susac syndrome. Study context: Within the sequenced Susac syndrome patient group, five or six exhibited active disease and under 10 were in remission. At the time of blood draw, patients with Susac syndrome were therapy-naive, receiving corticosteroids, or receiving intravenous immunoglobulin alone.

About 0.45 to 1 ug RNA was reverse transcribed with random hexamers. TCRdb reprocessed the immunoSEQ multiplex PCR reads via MiXCR and lists one record per CDR3 protein. This sample has some 140,000 distinct CDR3 sequences; 85% to 95% occur once, and the top ten carry roughly 0.2%. Bulk CD8+ and CD4+ cells came from magnetic negative isolation; CD8+ TEMRA by FACS. Sequences were obtained from CD8+ T cells from PBMCs. The source is a human donor with Susac syndrome. This chain links TRBV4-1 with TRBJ2-3; D unresolved. The DNA for the CDR3 is TGCGCCAGCAGCCAAGGCCAGACTAGCACAGATACGCAGTATTTT. Its translation is CASSQGQTSTDTQYF.